Listed below are T cell receptor beta chains from one sample, sequenced in a study of T-cell reconstitution after alpha-beta-depleted transplantation in children. TCRdb analysed the PCR reads with MiXCR anew, one entry per CDR3 protein. The sample contains a few hundred thousand distinct CDR3 sequences, about 9.4% of which appear only once. The specimen was PBMCs from the stem cell graft donor, collected from the stem cell graft. The receptors come from a human donor who donated a stem cell graft to a child with acute lymphoblastic leukemia. Each CDR3 is given with its conserved first and last residue. The D gene is left open where the match is weak. Rows give clone size only sometimes, using once, few, many, or a class for an expanded clone.

J gene,clone size,D gene,V gene,CDR3 DNA,CDR3 protein
TRBJ1-6,few,.,TRBV12-3/TRBV12-4,TGTGCCAGCAGTTTAGTCCAGGATAATTCACCCCTCCACTTT,CASSLVQDNSPLHF
TRBJ2-7,.,.,TRBV15,TGTGCCACCAGCAGAGATCAGAGCGGCTCCTACGAGCAGTACTTC,CATSRDQSGSYEQYF
TRBJ2-5,many,.,TRBV7-2,TGTGCCAGCGGCGAGACCCAGTACTTC,CASGETQYF
TRBJ2-3,few,TRBD2,TRBV10-3,TGTGCCATCAGTGATCGGAGCGGGAGGGGTACAGATACGCAGTATTTT,CAISDRSGRGTDTQYF
TRBJ2-1,.,.,TRBV3-1,TGTGCCAGCAGCCAGGTGGTCGCGGATCAGTTCTTC,CASSQVVADQFF
TRBJ2-7,few,.,TRBV29-1,TGCAGCGCAGGAGGGGGGGCCTACGAGCAGTACTTC,CSAGGGAYEQYF
TRBJ2-1,.,.,TRBV27,TGTGCCAGCAGTTTACGCCCTTTATATGAGCAGTTCTTC,CASSLRPLYEQFF
TRBJ2-5,many,.,TRBV4-1,TGCGCCAGCAGCCAAACAATACAAGAGACCCAGTACTTC,CASSQTIQETQYF
TRBJ1-5,few,TRBD1,TRBV12-3/TRBV12-4,TGTGCCAGCAGACGAGGACAGGGTCATCAGCCCCAGCATTTT,CASRRGQGHQPQHF
TRBJ2-7,few,TRBD1,TRBV12-3/TRBV12-4,TGTGCCAGCAGTAACCCGGGACAGGGGTCCTACGAGCAGTACTTC,CASSNPGQGSYEQYF
TRBJ2-3,few,.,TRBV27,TGTGCCAGCAGTACCCCGGGGGAGTCCACAGATACGCAGTATTTT,CASSTPGESTDTQYF
TRBJ2-3,few,.,TRBV4-1,TGCGCCAGCAGCCAAGGAGGAACGGGAGCTAGGGGGACTAGCACAGATACGCAGTATTTT,CASSQGGTGARGTSTDTQYF
TRBJ2-7,many,TRBD1,TRBV6-1,TGTGCCAGCGGAGACTTCACAGGGGGACACTACGAGCAGTACTTC,CASGDFTGGHYEQYF
TRBJ1-3,many,TRBD1,TRBV29-1,TGCAGCGCTACATCGCCGACGGGACAGGGGGAGTATGGAAACACCATATATTTT,CSATSPTGQGEYGNTIYF
TRBJ2-5,few,TRBD1,TRBV13,TGTGCCAGCAGCCCGCGGGGCCGGGACAGGCAAGAGACCCAGTACTTC,CASSPRGRDRQETQYF
TRBJ2-7,many,TRBD1,TRBV12-3/TRBV12-4,TGTGCCAGCAGCCATGGACAGGGGACCACACTCTACGAGCAGTACTTC,CASSHGQGTTLYEQYF
TRBJ2-7,many,.,TRBV20-1,TGCAGTGCTAGACGCGGGGCTGCAGCGTCCTACGAGCAGTACTTC,CSARRGAAASYEQYF
TRBJ2-1,.,.,TRBV5-5,TGTGCCAGCAGCTTGGACGCCGGCGGATACAATGAGCAGTTCTTC,CASSLDAGGYNEQFF
TRBJ2-1,.,TRBD2,TRBV4-1,TGCGCCAGCAGCCAAACTAGCGGGATAGAGAATGAGCAGTTCTTC,CASSQTSGIENEQFF
TRBJ2-7,few,.,TRBV20-1,TGCAGTGCTATAAGGACAGAGTCCTACGAGCAGTACTTC,CSAIRTESYEQYF
TRBJ2-2,.,TRBD1,TRBV4-1,TGCGCCAGCAGCCGCGGGACAGGGGGCACCGGGGAGCTGTTTTTT,CASSRGTGGTGELFF
TRBJ1-2,many,.,TRBV5-1,TGCGCCAGCAGCTTGGGATCGGTGGGGGCGCTTGGCTACACCTTC,CASSLGSVGALGYTF
TRBJ2-5,many,TRBD1,TRBV28,TGTGCCAGCAGTGTCGTCCTGACAGGGGGCCTGGAGACCCAGTACTTC,CASSVVLTGGLETQYF
TRBJ1-2,.,.,TRBV4-3,TGCGCCAGCAGCCAGACCTGGGAAGCTAACTATGGCTACACCTTC,CASSQTWEANYGYTF
TRBJ2-1,.,TRBD2,TRBV28,TGTGCCAGCAGCTCTATAGCGGGCGTGGCCTACAATGAGCAGTTCTTC,CASSSIAGVAYNEQFF
TRBJ2-5,.,TRBD1,TRBV11-2,TGTGCCAGCAGCACCCACCGGGACAGGGGTATATTTCGGCAAGAGACCCAGTACTTC,CASSTHRDRGIFRQETQYF
TRBJ1-4,many,.,TRBV4-3,TGCGCCAGCAGCCAAGGGGGGGGCGGTGAAAAACTGTTTTTT,CASSQGGGGEKLFF
TRBJ2-3,.,TRBD1,TRBV5-1,TGCGCCAGCAGCGACAGGGGTACCACAGATACGCAGTATTTT,CASSDRGTTDTQYF
TRBJ2-1,few,TRBD2,TRBV9,TGTGCCAGCAGGGGAGCGGGAGCCTACAATGAGCAGTTCTTC,CASRGAGAYNEQFF